Listed below are T cell receptor beta chains from one sample, sequenced in a study of spatial heterogeneity in lung cancer. Each CDR3 protein gets one entry after TCRdb re-called the 5' RACE reads with MiXCR. The data hold 20,000 to 25,000 distinct CDR3 sequences, with less than 20% observed a single time. The source material was lung tumor tissue, sampled at surgery. These receptor sequences come from a female donor with early-stage non-small cell lung cancer. The CDR3 runs from the conserved cysteine through the conserved F or W. D genes are given only for firm matches. Clone size, where shown, is once, few, many, or a class for clones that have expanded.

>.|TRBV20-1|TRBJ2-3|few
CSASGTEISTDTQYF
TGCAGTGCGTCCGGGACGGAGATTAGCACAGATACGCAGTATTTT
>.|TRBV6-5|TRBJ2-1|.
CASSSSSGVSPYNEQFF
TGTGCCAGCAGTTCCTCTTCAGGGGTAAGCCCCTACAATGAGCAGTTCTTC
>TRBD1|TRBV15|TRBJ2-2|medium-sized
CATSSQGAGTGELFF
TGTGCCACCAGCAGTCAGGGGGCGGGGACCGGGGAGCTGTTTTTT
>.|TRBV25-1|TRBJ2-1|many
CASSLVLSGSYNEQFF
TGTGCCAGCAGTCTTGTGCTGTCGGGCTCCTACAATGAGCAGTTCTTC
>.|TRBV20-1|TRBJ2-7|many
CSAALKHEQYF
TGCAGTGCTGCCTTAAAGCACGAGCAGTACTTC
>TRBD2|TRBV5-6|TRBJ2-1|many
CASSLGTSSVNEQFF
TGTGCCAGCAGCTTAGGGACTAGCAGCGTCAATGAGCAGTTCTTC
>.|TRBV5-1|TRBJ2-3|.
CASSLGTGRYF
TGCGCCAGCAGCCTAGGGACTGGGAGGTATTTT
>.|TRBV20-1|TRBJ2-7|many
CSARYRSSYEQYF
TGCAGTGCTAGGTACAGGAGCTCCTACGAGCAGTACTTC
>TRBD2|TRBV7-9|TRBJ2-3|many
CASSPHRLARGVDTQYF
TGTGCCAGCAGCCCCCACCGACTAGCCAGAGGGGTGGATACGCAGTATTTT
>.|TRBV20-1|TRBJ2-1|.
CSIKPFSGNEQFF
TGCAGTATCAAACCATTTAGCGGCAATGAGCAGTTCTTC
>TRBD2|TRBV20-1|TRBJ2-5|many
CSASGRAGETQYF
TGCAGTGCTAGCGGGAGGGCTGGAGAGACCCAGTACTTC
>TRBD2|TRBV18|TRBJ2-1|.
CASSLPGGPEGEQFF
TGTGCCAGCTCTCTACCGGGAGGGCCGGAGGGTGAGCAGTTCTTC
>.|TRBV28|TRBJ2-7|.
CASSLGGTAYEQYF
TGTGCCAGCAGTTTAGGGGGGACAGCCTACGAGCAGTACTTC
>.|TRBV7-2|TRBJ2-1|.
CASSLAAGTYNEQFF
TGTGCCAGCAGCTTAGCTGCGGGCACCTACAATGAGCAGTTCTTC
>TRBD1|TRBV4-1|TRBJ2-3|many
CASSHDRASTDTQYF
TGCGCCAGCAGCCATGACAGGGCTAGCACAGATACGCAGTATTTT
>TRBD1|TRBV11-2|TRBJ2-7|medium-sized
CASSYVDRGPYEQYF
TGTGCCAGCAGCTATGTGGACAGGGGGCCCTACGAGCAGTACTTC
>.|TRBV30|TRBJ2-7|.
CAWSDKVTYEQYF
TGTGCCTGGAGTGATAAGGTTACCTACGAGCAGTACTTC
>.|TRBV11-2|TRBJ2-7|medium-sized
CASSLGTGGKRYEQYF
TGTGCCAGCAGCTTAGGGACCGGGGGAAAGAGGTACGAGCAGTACTTC
>.|TRBV29-1|TRBJ2-1|many
CSVLGGLYNEQFF
TGCAGCGTTTTAGGGGGACTTTACAATGAGCAGTTCTTC
>.|TRBV27|TRBJ2-4|.
CASSYGSATGENIQYF
TGTGCCAGCAGTTATGGATCGGCCACCGGCGAAAACATTCAGTACTTC
>.|TRBV5-4|TRBJ2-1|few
CASSLTPRGEQFF
TGTGCCAGCAGCTTAACCCCACGGGGTGAGCAGTTCTTC
>.|TRBV6-5|TRBJ2-3|few
CASSYRRGGTDTQYF
TGTGCCAGCAGTTACCGGAGAGGCGGCACAGATACGCAGTATTTT
>.|TRBV2|TRBJ2-6|many
CASSETRGGSGANVLTF
TGTGCCAGCAGTGAAACCCGGGGCGGCTCTGGGGCCAACGTCCTGACTTTC
>TRBD2|TRBV7-9|TRBJ2-1|.
CASSLRAGGPLIYNEQFF
TGTGCCAGCAGCTTAAGGGCGGGAGGACCCCTTATCTACAATGAGCAGTTCTTC
>.|TRBV6-2/TRBV6-3|TRBJ2-1|many
CASNGQGNEQFF
TGTGCCAGCAACGGCCAGGGGAATGAGCAGTTCTTC
>TRBD2|TRBV29-1|TRBJ2-7|many
CSVEDRTSGASPIWF
TGCAGCGTTGAAGATCGTACTAGCGGGGCCTCCCCGATCTGGTTC
>.|TRBV29-1|TRBJ2-7|many
CSVSRDGYEQYF
TGCAGCGTCAGCCGGGACGGTTACGAGCAGTACTTC
>TRBD2|TRBV10-3|TRBJ2-3|.
CAISVTSGNRDTQYF
TGTGCCATCAGTGTAACTAGCGGGAATAGAGATACGCAGTATTTT
>.|TRBV19|TRBJ2-1|many
CATGRNGEQFF
TGTGCTACAGGGAGGAATGGTGAGCAGTTCTTC
>.|TRBV2|TRBJ2-4|few
CASSESYIQYF
TGTGCCAGCAGTGAATCCTACATTCAGTACTTC
>.|TRBV12-3/TRBV12-4|TRBJ2-3|few
CASSLALGTGTDTQYF
TGTGCCAGCAGTTTAGCGTTGGGGACGGGCACAGATACGCAGTATTTT
>.|TRBV19|TRBJ2-7|many
CASSDSRVTEQYF
TGTGCCAGTAGTGACTCCCGTGTTACCGAGCAGTACTTC
>.|TRBV2|TRBJ2-7|once
CASRDGSYEQYF
TGTGCCAGCAGGGACGGGAGTTACGAGCAGTACTTC
>TRBD2|TRBV12-3/TRBV12-4|TRBJ2-7|few
CASRSSGVSSYEQYF
TGTGCCAGCAGATCTAGCGGGGTCAGCTCCTACGAGCAGTACTTC
>.|TRBV29-1|TRBJ2-1|.
CSVQGRGGNYEQFF
TGCAGCGTTCAAGGCAGGGGAGGGAATTATGAGCAGTTCTTC
>.|TRBV28|TRBJ2-6|many
CASSFPTPRTPGANVLTF
TGTGCCAGCAGTTTCCCCACCCCCCGGACACCTGGGGCCAACGTCCTGACTTTC
>.|TRBV5-1|TRBJ2-1|many
CASSLVLGAENEQFF
TGCGCCAGCAGCTTGGTCCTAGGGGCGGAGAATGAGCAGTTCTTC
>.|TRBV20-1|TRBJ2-5|medium-sized
CSAKRSQETQYF
TGCAGTGCTAAGAGGTCCCAAGAGACCCAGTACTTC
>TRBD1|TRBV20-1|TRBJ2-2|many
CSARGTGGYSTGELFF
TGCAGTGCTAGAGGGACAGGGGGCTATTCCACCGGGGAGCTGTTTTTT
>.|TRBV2|TRBJ2-7|.
CASSVIQGYEQYF
TGTGCCAGCAGTGTCATACAGGGCTACGAGCAGTACTTC
>TRBD2|TRBV25-1|TRBJ2-3|many
CASSEFSGGATDTQYF
TGTGCCAGCAGTGAATTTAGCGGGGGGGCCACAGATACGCAGTATTTT
>.|TRBV24-1|TRBJ2-1|many
CATSDLVGNPNEQFF
TGTGCCACCAGTGATTTAGTGGGAAACCCCAATGAGCAGTTCTTC
>TRBD2|TRBV7-3|TRBJ2-1|few
CASSLGTSTHNEQFF
TGTGCCAGCAGCTTAGGGACTAGCACCCACAATGAGCAGTTCTTC
>TRBD1|TRBV10-3|TRBJ2-7|many
CAISVLWTGETYEQYF
TGTGCCATCAGTGTCCTCTGGACAGGGGAGACCTACGAGCAGTACTTC
>.|TRBV29-1|TRBJ2-2|.
CSVVERRSTGELFF
TGCAGCGTTGTGGAGCGACGAAGCACCGGGGAGCTGTTTTTT
>.|TRBV28|TRBJ2-3|few
CASRQGLTDTQYF
TGTGCCAGCAGACAGGGACTGACAGATACGCAGTATTTT
>.|TRBV11-2|TRBJ2-7|once
CASSLRAEAYEQYF
TGTGCCAGCAGCTTAAGAGCTGAGGCCTACGAGCAGTACTTC
>TRBD1|TRBV5-1|TRBJ2-7|.
CASSLVGQGPYEQYF
TGCGCCAGCAGCTTGGTGGGACAGGGTCCGTACGAGCAGTACTTC
>.|TRBV7-8|TRBJ2-3|.
CASSWYSTDTQYF
TGTGCCAGCAGCTGGTATAGCACAGATACGCAGTATTTT
>TRBD2|TRBV7-2|TRBJ2-3|few
CASSRGASGSTDTQYF
TGTGCCAGCAGCCGAGGAGCTAGCGGGAGCACAGATACGCAGTATTTT
>TRBD2|TRBV7-9|TRBJ2-1|.
CASSWGLAGVYNEQFF
TGTGCCAGCAGCTGGGGACTAGCGGGAGTCTACAATGAGCAGTTCTTC
>.|TRBV19|TRBJ1-2|many
CASSIRYGYGYTF
TGTGCCAGTAGTATCCGGTACGGGTATGGCTACACCTTC
>TRBD2|TRBV5-4|TRBJ2-5|many
CASSGTSGAWETQYF
TGTGCCAGCAGCGGGACTAGCGGAGCCTGGGAGACCCAGTACTTC
>.|TRBV12-3/TRBV12-4|TRBJ2-1|few
CASSFRLAMFF
TGTGCCAGCAGTTTCCGGCTAGCGATGTTCTTC